A selection of T cell receptor beta chains follows, all from one sample in a study of human T cells and chemical hapten exposure. MiXCR was run by TCRdb on the RACE reads, yielding one entry per CDR3 protein. The table records roughly 200,000 distinct CDR3 sequences, about 22% of them present only once. This specimen was whole blood, taken in connection with sensitization to the hapten diphenylcyclopropenone (DPC). All receptors come from a woman in her 40s with alopecia areata. Some clones in this sample may be carry-over from other donors' samples. CDR3s include the opening cysteine and the closing phenylalanine or tryptophan. The D gene is left open where the match is weak. Not all rows give a size; the values are once, few, many and, for expanded clones, a class.

>NA|NA|15|TRBV7-2|TRBJ2-7
CASSLSAVAGYEQYF
TGTGCCAGCAGCTTATCGGCGGTGGCGGGCTACGAGCAGTACTTC
>NA|TRBD2|17|TRBV4-1|TRBJ2-3
CASSQGKAGVIRDTQYF
TGCGCCAGCAGCCAAGGGAAAGCGGGAGTAATTAGAGATACGCAGTATTTT
>NA|NA|13|TRBV12-3/TRBV12-4|TRBJ1-6
CASSPQGNSPLHF
TGTGCCAGCAGTCCACAGGGTAATTCACCCCTCCACTTT
>NA|TRBD2|14|TRBV2|TRBJ2-5
CASSEGGSGETQYF
TGTGCCAGCAGTGAGGGCGGGAGCGGGGAGACCCAGTACTTC
>many|TRBD1|15|TRBV28|TRBJ2-1
CASSLFGTVYNEQFF
TGTGCCAGCAGTTTATTCGGGACAGTATACAATGAGCAGTTCTTC
>NA|TRBD2|15|TRBV29-1|TRBJ2-3
CSEGLAGVGADTQYF
TGCAGCGAGGGACTAGCGGGAGTAGGTGCAGATACGCAGTATTTT
>NA|TRBD2|13|TRBV20-1|TRBJ2-1
CSAAGLAHNEQFF
TGCAGTGCTGCCGGACTAGCCCACAATGAGCAGTTCTTC
>NA|TRBD2|16|TRBV28|TRBJ2-7
CASSLMASGEAYEQYF
TGTGCCAGCAGTTTAATGGCTAGCGGAGAAGCCTACGAGCAGTACTTC
>NA|NA|14|TRBV10-3|TRBJ2-1
CAIRGTANGDEQFF
TGTGCCATCCGGGGTACCGCGAACGGGGATGAGCAGTTCTTC
>few|TRBD1|14|TRBV6-4|TRBJ2-2
CASRQGGDTGELFF
TGTGCCAGCCGACAGGGTGGGGACACCGGGGAGCTGTTTTTT
>NA|TRBD2|15|TRBV6-1|TRBJ2-5
CASGMKRGHQETQYF
TGTGCCAGCGGGATGAAGCGGGGACACCAAGAGACCCAGTACTTC
>NA|NA|14|TRBV6-1|TRBJ1-5
CASRRSTSGQPQHF
TGTGCCAGCAGGCGGTCCACCTCCGGACAGCCCCAGCATTTT
>few|TRBD1|13|TRBV19|TRBJ2-7
CASSYGQGGEQYF
TGTGCCAGTAGTTACGGACAGGGGGGCGAGCAGTACTTC
>NA|TRBD1|16|TRBV15|TRBJ2-5
CATSRGERGTEETQYF
TGTGCCACCAGCAGAGGGGAGAGGGGGACAGAAGAGACCCAGTACTTC
>NA|NA|15|TRBV5-1|TRBJ2-7
CASSRMGRANYEQYF
TGCGCCAGCAGCCGGATGGGACGGGCTAACTACGAGCAGTACTTC
>NA|TRBD2|17|TRBV4-3|TRBJ2-5
CASSQDRGGGLGETQYF
TGCGCCAGCAGCCAAGATCGCGGGGGAGGCCTGGGGGAGACCCAGTACTTC
>NA|TRBD1|15|TRBV10-3|TRBJ2-7
CAISDLRDSRPQQYF
TGTGCCATCAGTGACCTCCGGGACAGCCGCCCCCAGCAGTACTTC
>few|NA|17|TRBV7-2|TRBJ2-4
CASSLGGSGIAKNIQYF
TGTGCCAGCAGCTTAGGGGGCTCAGGGATAGCCAAAAACATTCAGTACTTC
>NA|NA|12|TRBV29-1|TRBJ2-5
CSVEAGGETQYF
TGCAGCGTTGAAGCAGGAGGAGAGACCCAGTACTTC
>few|NA|15|TRBV11-1|TRBJ2-7
CASSLTPGGQAEQYF
TGTGCCAGCAGCCTCACTCCAGGGGGGCAGGCCGAGCAGTACTTC
>few|TRBD1|15|TRBV6-1|TRBJ2-3
CASSDDRGRADTQYF
TGTGCCAGCAGTGATGATAGGGGGCGCGCAGATACGCAGTATTTT
>few|TRBD2|15|TRBV29-1|TRBJ2-3
CSARLAGSRGDTQYF
TGCAGCGCAAGACTAGCGGGATCCCGGGGGGATACGCAGTATTTT
>NA|TRBD1|18|TRBV7-3|TRBJ2-5
CASSLKKTPGQGGETQYF
TGTGCCAGCAGCTTAAAAAAAACCCCGGGACAGGGCGGAGAGACCCAGTACTTC
>few|TRBD2|14|TRBV6-1|TRBJ2-5
CASSETPGPGGQYF
TGTGCCAGCAGCGAAACGCCTGGCCCGGGGGGCCAGTACTTC
>many|NA|12|TRBV7-9|TRBJ2-6
CASSPMKNVLTF
TGTGCCAGCAGCCCGATGAAGAACGTCCTGACTTTC
>NA|NA|16|TRBV12-3/TRBV12-4|TRBJ2-6
CASSLGGGSGANVLTF
TGTGCCAGCAGTTTAGGAGGGGGCTCTGGGGCCAACGTCCTGACTTTC
>few|NA|17|TRBV9|TRBJ2-6
CASSRRGGWSGANVLTF
TGTGCCAGCAGCCGCCGGGGAGGTTGGTCTGGGGCCAACGTCCTGACTTTC
>NA|TRBD2|16|TRBV28|TRBJ2-3
CANGLAGGSDTDTQYF
TGTGCCAACGGACTAGCGGGAGGTTCCGACACAGATACGCAGTATTTT
>few|TRBD1|14|TRBV9|TRBJ2-5
CASSVGTGYETQYF
TGTGCCAGCAGCGTAGGGACAGGGTACGAGACCCAGTACTTC
>NA|TRBD1|11|TRBV7-9|TRBJ2-3
CASDRESAQYF
TGTGCCAGCGACAGGGAATCGGCGCAGTATTTT